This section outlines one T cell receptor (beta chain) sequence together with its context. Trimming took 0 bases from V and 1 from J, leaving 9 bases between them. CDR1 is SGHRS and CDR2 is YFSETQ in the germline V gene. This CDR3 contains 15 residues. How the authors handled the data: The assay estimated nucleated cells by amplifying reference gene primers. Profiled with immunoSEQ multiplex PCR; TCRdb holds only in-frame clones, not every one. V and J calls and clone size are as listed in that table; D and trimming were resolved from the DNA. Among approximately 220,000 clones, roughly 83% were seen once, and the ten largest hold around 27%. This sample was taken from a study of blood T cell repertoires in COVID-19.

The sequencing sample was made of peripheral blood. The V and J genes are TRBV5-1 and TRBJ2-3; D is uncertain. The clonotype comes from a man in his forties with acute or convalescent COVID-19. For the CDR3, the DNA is TGCGCCAGCAGCTTGGGCGTCATGGGCACAGATACGCAGTATTTT. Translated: CASSLGVMGTDTQYF. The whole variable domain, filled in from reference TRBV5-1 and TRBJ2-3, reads KAGVTQTPRYLIKTRGQQVTLSCSPISGHRSVSWYQQTPGQGLQFLFEYFSETQRNKGNFPGRFSGRQFSNSRSEMNVSTLELGDSALYLCASSLGVMGTDTQYFGPGTRLTVL.